This entry describes one TCR beta chain. Its cognate antigen is unknown. The CDR3 loop spans 17 amino acids. Germline V gene lookup returns CDR1 SGHDN and CDR2 FVKESK. V lost 3 bases to trimming and J lost 5 bases; unmatched junction nucleotides: 10. Using immunoSEQ multiplex PCR, the repertoire was profiled, and TCRdb retains in-frame clones only, with some absent. This table holds 200,000 to 300,000 clones, 70% to 90% found once. The sample is drawn from a study of cytomegalovirus exposure and HLA in healthy donors. Findings and limits, study-wide: Reportedly, cytomegalovirus status was diagnosed with high sensitivity and specificity.

This TCR was sampled from a woman aged 25 to 39 in good health and CMV-seropositive. This rearrangement joins TRBV14 to TRBJ2-2; 9 nucleotides match TRBD2. The material sequenced was PBMCs. The CDR3 DNA reads TGTGCCAGCAGCCACCCCTTCTGGCGGGAGGGGACCGGGGAGCTGTTTTTT. Encoded protein: CASSHPFWREGTGELFF.